This T cell receptor beta chain derives from a study of shared clonotypes between healthy human individuals. Study-level results: Sampling involved blood alone; tissue repertoires likely differ. Against clonotypes common to all four donors, non-shared ones had lower generation probabilities.

TCRdb's table, derived via immunoSEQ multiplex PCR, lists solely in-frame clones and lacks some. In the table there are 2 million or so clones, around 95% of which are singletons. About this clone: Antigen unknown.

The CDR3 length is 12 residues. Germline V CDR1 and CDR2: MNHEY, SVGAGI. J gave up 6 bases and V 4 bases, and 2 bases lay outside the gene matches. The material sequenced was naive CD4+ T cells sorted from blood. Subset described: CD45RA+ positively selected. This receptor was identified in a man aged 18 to 30 in good health. The chain carries TRBV6-5 and TRBJ2-7; 8 nucleotides match TRBD2. The CDR3, as DNA: TGTGCCAGCAGTTCTGCGGGAGGCGAGCAGTACTTC. It yields the protein CASSSAGGEQYF.